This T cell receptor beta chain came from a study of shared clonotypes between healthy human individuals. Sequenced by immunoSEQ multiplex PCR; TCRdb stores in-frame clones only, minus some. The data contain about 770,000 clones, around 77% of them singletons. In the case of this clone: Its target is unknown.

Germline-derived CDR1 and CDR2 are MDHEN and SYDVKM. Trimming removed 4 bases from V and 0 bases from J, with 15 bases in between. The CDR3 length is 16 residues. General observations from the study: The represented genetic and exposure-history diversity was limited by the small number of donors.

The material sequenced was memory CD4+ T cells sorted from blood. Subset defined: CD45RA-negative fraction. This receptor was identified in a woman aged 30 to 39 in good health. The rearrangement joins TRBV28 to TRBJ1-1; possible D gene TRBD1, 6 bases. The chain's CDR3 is CASSSPSGGMNTEAFF. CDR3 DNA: TGTGCCAGCAGTTCGCCCTCCGGGGGCATGAACACTGAAGCTTTCTTT.